What follows are 12 T cell receptor beta chains derived from one specimen sequenced in a study of blood T cell repertoires in COVID-19 (dated by TCRdb to the early 2020s). Library generation was performed with the immunoSEQ multiplex PCR assay. This is the immuneACCESS table as TCRdb keeps it, with only in-frame sequences that have V and J called. A part of the clones is gone; compared with another copy, unresolved V genes explain less than half, and the rest is unexplained. The sample has 220,000 or so clones on record, about 88% of them singletons. The ten largest make up about a tenth of the sample. Sequencing input: peripheral blood. These receptor sequences come from a woman aged 50 to 65 with COVID-19, enrolled during active disease.

V usage is TRBV5-8 and J usage is TRBJ1-6, with D possibly being TRBD1 (5 bases). The V gene's germline CDR1 is SGHTS and CDR2 YDEGEE. There are 15 residues in the CDR3. V lost 6 bases, J lost 9 bases, and 19 bases lay in between. The CDR3 DNA follows: TGTGCCAGCACCTCGAGGGGAGGGGCCCTTTCACCCCTCCACTTT. It specifies CASTSRGGALSPLHF.

This sequence joins TRBV11-3 and TRBJ2-4; D is uncertain. Germline lookup yields CDR1 SGHNT and CDR2 YENEEA. This CDR3 is built from 13 residues. V was trimmed by 2 bases and J by 8 bases, leaving 10 bases between them. CDR3 region: CASSLSVRDIQYF. CDR3 DNA sequence: TGTGCCAGCAGCTTAAGCGTACGGGACATTCAGTACTTC.

The CDR3 region has the DNA TGTGCCAGCAGCTTATCCCGGAACTGGGGCAGTGGCACAGATACGCAGTATTTT. Its protein product is CASSLSRNWGSGTDTQYF. The chain links TRBV7-2 to TRBJ2-3, with D maybe TRBD1 (5 bases). V lost 2 bases and J 1 base, leaving 19 bases between the germline ends. CDR3 length equals 18 residues. CDR1 is SGHTA, CDR2 FQGNSA, per germline.

The chain employs TRBV3-1 (or the pseudogene TRBV3-2) and TRBJ2-3; no reliable D call. Germline V gives CDR1 LGHDT, CDR2 YNNKEL (reference sequence). V lost 6 bases to trimming and J lost 6 bases, with 7 bases between them. This CDR3 has 11 amino acids. CDR3 sequence (DNA): TGTGCCAGCAGACCCGGGGATACGCAGTATTTT. Translation: CASRPGDTQYF.

The gene calls are TRBV6-2 or TRBV6-3 and TRBJ2-4, with D unclear. Germline V CDR1 and CDR2: MNHEY, SVGEGT. The CDR3 consists of 12 residues. V lost 2 bases to trimming and J lost 8 bases, with 7 bases between them. The CDR3 DNA reads as TGTGCCAGCAGTTACCCCCCCGACATTCAGTACTTC. Translation gives CASSYPPDIQYF.

The genes are TRBV18 and TRBJ2-3; a weak D match, TRBD2 (6 bases). The CDR3 contains 16 residues. Germline assignment: CDR1 KGHSH and CDR2 LQKENI. Trimming shortened V by 0 bases and J by 7 bases, and 17 bases separated the two germline ends. CDR3 DNA: TGTGCCAGCTCACCACCGGGGGGTATAGCACAAAATACGCAGTATTTT. Its protein is CASSPPGGIAQNTQYF. Variable domain in full (rest from reference TRBV18 and TRBJ2-3): NAGVMQNPRHLVRRRGQEARLRCSPMKGHSHVYWYRQLPEEGLKFMVYLQKENIIDESGMPKERFSAEFPKEGPSILRIQQVVRGDSAAYFCASSPPGGIAQNTQYFGPGTRLTVL.

In its sample, this clone was seen once. V is TRBV4-1 and J is TRBJ1-5; a weak D match, TRBD1 (5 bases). This CDR3 comprises 15 residues. V was cut by 0 bases and J by 6 bases, with 12 bases left in between. Germline V CDR1 and CDR2: MGHRA, YSYEKL. CDR3 sequence: CASSQERGRVQPQHF. The CDR3 DNA is TGCGCCAGCAGCCAAGAGCGGGGGAGGGTTCAGCCCCAGCATTTT.

This clone occurred a few times. The chain is built from TRBV30 and TRBJ2-5; 9 bases are a match to TRBD2. This CDR3 spans 14 amino acids. In germline, CDR1 is GTSNPN, CDR2 SVGIG (reference sequence). The V and J ends lost 6 bases and 7 bases, in that order; junction bases with no gene match: 12. DNA for the CDR3: TGTGCCTGCCAAAAGGGCGGGGGGGCCGCGACCCAGTACTTC. It codes for CACQKGGGAATQYF.

V and J are TRBV7-2 and TRBJ2-6; 7 bases are shared with TRBD1. The CDR3 has 18 residues. Germline assignment: CDR1 SGHTA and CDR2 FQGNSA. V gave up 3 bases and J gave up 0 bases; unmatched junction bases: 8. The CDR3 DNA reads TGTGCCAGCAGCTTGTCGACAGGGAGAGGCTCTGGGGCCAACGTCCTGACTTTC. Amino acids: CASSLSTGRGSGANVLTF.

The V gene is TRBV2, the J gene TRBJ2-3; 16 bases line up with TRBD2. Losses at the gene ends were 8 bases for V and 4 bases for J; bases not matched to a gene: 12. The germline gives CDR1 SNHLY, CDR2 FYNNEI. This CDR3 region has 18 residues. CDR3: CASVRASGLAGGADTQYF. CDR3 DNA: TGTGCCAGCGTGAGGGCATCGGGACTAGCGGGGGGGGCAGATACGCAGTATTTT.

The genes are TRBV9 and TRBJ2-6; no clear D. Germline-derived CDR1 and CDR2 are SGDLS and YYNGEE. The CDR3 consists of 17 residues. Deletions cut 0 bases from V and 0 bases from J, with 10 bases between. The CDR3 region is CASSVEDRSSGANVLTF. The CDR3 DNA reads as TGTGCCAGCAGCGTAGAAGACCGGAGCTCTGGGGCCAACGTCCTGACTTTC.

This clone has just a few counts. The V and J genes are TRBV20-1 and TRBJ2-3; tentative D call: TRBD1 (5 bases). V was pared by 5 bases and J by 2 bases, with 5 bases between. The CDR3 consists of 11 residues. Germline V gene lookup returns CDR1 DFQATT and CDR2 SNEGSKA (reference sequence). CDR3 coding DNA: TGCAGTGCTGGACACACAGATACGCAGTATTTT. The encoded protein is CSAGHTDTQYF.